This T cell receptor beta chain was captured by sequencing in a study of response to subunit inactivated influenza vaccine. Findings and limits, study-wide: The authors suggested that few new T cells are recruited per seasonal influenza vaccination.

V was clipped by 5 bases and J by 6 bases, with 13 bases between them. This CDR3 contains 13 residues. Germline V gene lookup returns CDR1 MDHEN and CDR2 SYDVKM. From the RT-PCR reads, TCRdb called clonotypes with MiXCR, one entry per CDR3 protein. The table records 500,000 to 550,000 distinct CDR3 sequences, around 8% of them present only once. This clonotype was observed a handful of times. Its antigen is not identified. The sequence came from a man between 50 and 70 years old who received an inactivated influenza vaccine. The genes are TRBV28 and TRBJ1-1; D gene ambiguous. The input for sequencing was PBMCs from blood, taken around 25 months after vaccination. CDR3 in amino acids: CASSPRRVAEAFF. The CDR3 region has the DNA TGTGCCAGCAGTCCCAGGAGGGTGGCTGAAGCTTTCTTT.